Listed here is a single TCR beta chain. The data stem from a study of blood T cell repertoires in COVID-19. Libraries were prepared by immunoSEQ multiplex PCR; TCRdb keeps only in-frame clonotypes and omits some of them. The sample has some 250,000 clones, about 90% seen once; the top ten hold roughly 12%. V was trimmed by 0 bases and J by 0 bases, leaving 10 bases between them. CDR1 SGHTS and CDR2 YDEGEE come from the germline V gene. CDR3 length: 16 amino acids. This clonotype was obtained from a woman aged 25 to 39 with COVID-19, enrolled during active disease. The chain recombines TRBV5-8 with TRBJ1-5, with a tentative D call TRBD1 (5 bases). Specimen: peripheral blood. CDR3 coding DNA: TGTGCCAGCAGCTTGGTCAGGGCGTATAGCAATCAGCCCCAGCATTTT. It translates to CASSLVRAYSNQPQHF.